Below, 9 T cell receptor beta chains from the same sample are listed, as sequenced in a study of spatial heterogeneity in lung cancer. Noted time point: sample taken at primary tumor resection. MiXCR was run by TCRdb on the 5' RACE reads, yielding one entry per CDR3 protein. The table has about 1,300 distinct CDR3 sequences, 6.5% seen once. Here the sequenced sample was normal lung tissue next to the tumor, taken at surgery. Source of these receptors: a male donor with early-stage non-small cell lung cancer.

This clonotype is categorized as large (0.1 to 1%). This sequence joins TRBV5-4 and TRBJ2-7; a possible D gene is TRBD2 (6 bases). Germline V gives CDR1 SGHNT, CDR2 YYREEE (reference sequence). The CDR3 has 15 residues. V was trimmed by 3 bases and J by 6 bases, leaving 19 bases between them. CDR3 amino acids: CASSSPQSGSLEQYF. In DNA, the CDR3 is TGTGCCAGCAGCTCTCCCCAGAGCGGGTCCCTCGAGCAGTACTTC.

Judged by abundance, this clonotype is medium-sized. The rearrangement joins TRBV11-2 to TRBJ1-5; D uncertain. This CDR3 comprises 14 residues. Germline-derived CDR1 and CDR2 are SGHAT and FQNNGV. The V gene lost 5 bases and the J gene lost 7 bases, with 15 bases spanning the gap. The CDR3 DNA sequence: TGTGCCAGCAGCCCCCCGGGAGACGACCAGCCCCAGCATTTT. Encoded protein: CASSPPGDDQPQHF.

By share, this clonotype counts as medium-sized. The chain employs TRBV7-9 and TRBJ2-7; D gene uncertain. In germline, CDR1 is SEHNR, CDR2 FQNEAQ (reference sequence). Deletions cut 4 bases from V and 5 bases from J, with 15 bases between. The CDR3 sequence is 14 residues long. The CDR3 DNA is TGTGCCAGCAGCTCCACCCCGGCGGTCCACGAGCAGTACTTC. Translating gives CASSSTPAVHEQYF.

This clonotype is labeled as medium-sized (0.01 to 0.1%). V is TRBV30 and J is TRBJ1-6; D is possibly TRBD1 (6 bases). V was trimmed by 3 bases and J by 7 bases, leaving 13 bases between them. The CDR3 covers 14 residues. Germline V lookup: CDR1 GTSNPN, CDR2 SVGIG (reference sequence). The CDR3 bases are TGTGCCTGGAGAAGTAGGACAGAGAATTCACCCCTCCACTTT. This codes for CAWRSRTENSPLHF.

This clonotype qualifies as medium-sized. For the CDR3, the DNA is TGCGCCAGCAGTGTGGAGTACAGGGGGACAGATACGCAGTATTTT. Translating it yields CASSVEYRGTDTQYF. V gene TRBV10-2 combines with J gene TRBJ2-3, with 8 bases aligning to TRBD1. The CDR3 consists of 15 residues. Germline V gene sequence: CDR1 WSHSY, CDR2 SAAADI. V shed 4 bases and J 3 bases; nucleotides not matched to a gene: 6.

This clonotype is deemed medium-sized (0.01 to 0.1%). The chain employs TRBV14 and TRBJ2-3, with TRBD2 matching over 7 bases. V was pared by 2 bases and J by 1 base, with 3 bases of the junction left unmatched. The CDR3 runs 15 residues. In germline, CDR1 is SGHDN, CDR2 FVKESK. The CDR3 loop reads CASSQWSGGTDTQYF. The CDR3 nucleotides read TGTGCCAGCAGCCAATGGAGCGGGGGCACAGATACGCAGTATTTT. Drawing the rest from reference TRBV14 and TRBJ2-3, the complete variable domain is EAGVTQFPSHSVIEKGQTVTLRCDPISGHDNLYWYRRVMGKEIKFLLHFVKESKQDESGMPNNRFLAERTGGTYSTLKVQPAELEDSGVYFCASSQWSGGTDTQYFGPGTRLTVL.

This clonotype is large within its sample. The chain employs TRBV27 and TRBJ1-1, with D tentatively TRBD1 (5 bases). Germline CDR1 and CDR2: MNHEY and SMNVEV (reference sequence). Trimming pared 10 bases from V and 3 bases from J, leaving 15 bases between. CDR3 length: 13 amino acids. CDR3 in DNA: TGTGCCACCAGGGTCCTCCGGGACACTGAAGCTTTCTTT. This sequence encodes CATRVLRDTEAFF.

This clonotype is categorized as medium-sized. V usage is TRBV20-1 and J usage is TRBJ1-5; D ambiguous. From germline, CDR1 is DFQATT and CDR2 SNEGSKA (reference sequence). V lost 0 bases to trimming and J lost 3 bases, with 15 bases between them. This CDR3 is 16 amino acids long. CDR3 sequence reads: CSARDLGRSANQPQHF. The CDR3 DNA reads TGCAGTGCTAGAGATTTGGGCAGGTCGGCCAATCAGCCCCAGCATTTT.

By sample fraction, this clonotype is large. The rearrangement uses TRBV20-1 and TRBJ2-5, with D possibly TRBD2 on 5 matching bases. Per the germline V gene, CDR1 is DFQATT and CDR2 is SNEGSKA (reference sequence). V was cut by 1 base and J by 4 bases, with 16 bases left in between. The CDR3 sequence is 15 residues long. CDR3 amino acids: CSARGRASGTETQYF. CDR3 DNA sequence: TGCAGTGCTAGAGGTAGGGCGAGCGGAACAGAGACCCAGTACTTC.